This T cell receptor (beta chain) stems from a study of T cell repertoires in cytomegalovirus infection. Study-wide context: It can be stated that public TCR beta signatures indicated CMV infection as well as a matching HLA type.

Germline V gene data show CDR1 as DFQATT and CDR2 as SNEGSKA (reference sequence). The CDR3 consists of 12 residues. There are a few counts of this clonotype. What it recognizes is unknown. Study-level findings and limits: Using cumulative public TCR beta family frequency, the authors identified those who carried CMV together with the relevant HLA. The study found HLA-C-restricted CMV-specific TCR beta clonotypes dominating the ex vivo response.

TCRdb analysed the reads with MiXCR anew, one entry per CDR3 protein. The data hold 100,000 or so distinct CDR3 sequences, with more than 20% observed a single time. The clonotype was recovered from a human donor in good health (CMV status not recorded). Some clones in this sample may be carry-over from other donors' samples. Sequencing used CD8+ T cells from PBMCs. V is TRBV20-1 and J is TRBJ2-7; TRBD1 matches at 7 bases. DNA of the CDR3: TGCAGGGGGACAGACGGTTCCTACGAGCAGTACTTC. Residues: CRGTDGSYEQYF.